This TCR beta chain emerged from a study of control samples from healthy donors and cancer patients. The germline V gene has CDR1 SGHTA and CDR2 FQGNSA. V lost 1 base to trimming and J lost 15 bases, with 19 bases between them. CDR3 length: 14 amino acids. Profiled with immunoSEQ multiplex PCR; TCRdb holds only in-frame clones, not every one. The sample gives 20,000 to 30,000 clones, roughly 91% of which show up once; roughly 13% is in the top ten. The clonotype originates from a man between 45 and 60 years old with lung cancer. The chain uses TRBV7-2 and TRBJ2-1; D is perhaps TRBD2 (6 bases). Material for sequencing was PBMCs. In nucleotides, the CDR3 is TGTGCCAGCAGCTTAGATCGGGGAGGCGGGGTAGCGTTCTTC. It translates to CASSLDRGGGVAFF.